This TCR beta chain comes out of a study of blood T cell repertoires in COVID-19. Authors' methods: Estimation of nucleated cell counts was performed using reference gene primer amplification. Sequencing used immunoSEQ multiplex PCR; TCRdb keeps in-frame clones, though not all of them. D and trimming were read from the DNA, whereas the V and J calls and clone size are those reported in that table. Here the sample spans about 240,000 clones, about nine tenths being singletons. V was pared by 1 base and J by 4 bases, with 10 bases between. Germline V CDR1 and CDR2: LGHNA, YSLEER. The CDR3 is 15 amino acids. This clone has ten or more counts.

The chain employs TRBV4-3 and TRBJ1-4; D not resolved. This TCR was sampled from a man between 60 and 75 years old with acute or convalescent COVID-19. Material for sequencing was peripheral blood. DNA for the CDR3: TGCGCCAGCAGCCAAGGGGCAGCTGTTAATGAAAAACTGTTTTTT. This translates into CASSQGAAVNEKLFF.